This record covers a single T cell receptor (beta chain). This record belongs to a study of shared clonotypes between healthy human individuals. For each subset, genomic DNA was distributed in equal portions over several immunoSEQ plates. Only in-frame clones appear in the TCRdb table, and some are missing; sequencing was by immunoSEQ multiplex PCR. This table has 400,000 to 600,000 clones, about 96% appearing once. This CDR3 spans 11 amino acids. CDR1 and CDR2 (germline): DFQATT, SNEGSKA (reference sequence). The receptor was derived from a woman aged 25 to 45 in good health. Sample: naive CD4+ T cells sorted from blood. Subset indicated: CD45RA+ positively selected. The J gene is TRBJ2-3, the V gene TRBV20-1; TRBD2 matches 12 bases. CDR3 nucleotide sequence: TGCACCGGACTAGCGGGAAAGGCGCAGTATTTT. It translates to CTGLAGKAQYF.